This T cell receptor beta chain stems from a study of tumor-infiltrating lymphocytes in primary liver carcinoma. Study overall: Those enrolled were patients of both sexes, who were aged 30 to 69 years.

Turning to this clonotype: One end of the junction fails to match germline, which may point to a read error.

It was from about 19-30 mg of unsorted bulk tissue that RNA and DNA were co-extracted. Researchers generated TCR beta cDNA from 500 ng of total RNA, relying on a constant-region primer. Three-round nested multiplex PCR performed with slightly modified ARM-PCR produced the TCR beta libraries. A C-beta reverse primer and TRBV1-TRBV30 forward primers served in each of the first two PCR rounds, at 9 to 10 cycles apiece. TCRdb re-analysed the multiplex PCR reads in MiXCR, keeping a single row per CDR3 protein. The data hold more than 85,000 distinct CDR3 sequences, with around 84% observed a single time. This CDR3 has 14 amino acids. Germline-derived CDR1 and CDR2 are MNHNY and SVGAGI (reference sequence).

This clonotype originated in a man aged 35 to 55 with primary liver carcinoma and hepatitis B virus infection. Sequenced material: liver tumor tissue from sampling region 3. Subset: tumor region T3, left-lateral pole. The chain combines TRBV6-6 with TRBJ2-2; the D call may be TRBD1 or TRBD2 (6 bases each). For the CDR3, the DNA is TGTGCCAGCATTGGGGGGCCGAACACCGGGGAGTTGTATTTT. Protein sequence: CASIGGPNTGELYF.